The 8 T cell receptor beta chains in this list originate from one sample, sequenced in a study of early stage breast cancer tumors. Sequencing was performed with immunoSEQ multiplex PCR; in TCRdb, only in-frame clones are kept and a portion is missing. The table records roughly 20,000 clones, around 82% of them present only once. What was sequenced was blood. These receptors were collected from a person in their 70s with breast cancer.

The chain links TRBV13 to TRBJ2-3; TRBD2 might be the D (6 bases). CDR1 is PRHDT, CDR2 FYEKMQ, per germline (reference sequence). The CDR3 has 13 residues. Trimming pared 5 bases from V and 5 bases from J, leaving 11 bases between. The CDR3 bases are TGTGCCAGCAGCACCGGGGGTATAGATACGCAGTATTTT. Its translation: CASSTGGIDTQYF. Filled out from reference TRBV13 and TRBJ2-3, the complete variable domain reads AAGVIQSPRHLIKEKRETATLKCYPIPRHDTVYWYQQGPGQDPQFLISFYEKMQSDKGSIPDRFSAQQFSDYHSELNMSSLELGDSALYFCASSTGGIDTQYFGPGTRLTVL.

The chain has TRBV19 and TRBJ1-1, with D perhaps matching TRBD1 (6 bases). Germline V gene lookup returns CDR1 LNHDA and CDR2 SQIVND (reference sequence). V lost 5 bases, J lost 5 bases, and 15 bases lay in between. The CDR3 is 14 amino acids. The CDR3 DNA reads as TGTGCCAGTAGTTTGAGAGGGGGTACGACTGAAGCTTTCTTT. It specifies CASSLRGGTTEAFF.

The V and J genes are TRBV4-1 and TRBJ1-6; 7 nucleotides align to TRBD1. V lost 0 bases, J lost 7 bases, and 6 bases stayed unmatched. This CDR3 is built from 16 residues. Germline V gives CDR1 MGHRA, CDR2 YSYEKL. CDR3 in amino acids: CASSQDRAGGNSPLHF. CDR3 DNA sequence: TGCGCCAGCAGCCAAGATCGCGCAGGGGGGAATTCACCCCTCCACTTT.

CDR3 protein: CASSLAGLAGGPWTGELFF. CDR3 DNA: TGTGCCAGCAGCTTGGCGGGACTAGCGGGGGGGCCGTGGACCGGGGAGCTGTTTTTT. This chain uses TRBV5-4 with TRBJ2-2; TRBD2 matches at 16 bases. With V trimmed by 0 bases and J by 5 bases, 7 bases remained unmatched. CDR1 is SGHNT, CDR2 YYREEE, per germline (reference sequence). This CDR3 has 19 residues.

This sequence joins TRBV12-5 and TRBJ2-7, with 13 nucleotides matching TRBD2. CDR1 is LGHNT, CDR2 FRNRAP, per germline. The CDR3 extends over 15 amino acids. The junction had 7 bases not matched to a gene; V was cut back by 5 bases and J by 6 bases. The CDR3 DNA reads TGTGCTAGTGGTCCCCCCCGACTAGCGGGGGGCGAGCAGTACTTC. This codes for CASGPPRLAGGEQYF.

The gene calls are TRBV2 and TRBJ2-2; 7 bases fit TRBD1. Germline values: CDR1 SNHLY, CDR2 FYNNEI. J was trimmed by 4 bases and V by 3 bases; bases with no gene match: 8. The CDR3 contains 16 residues. DNA of the CDR3: TGTGCCAGCAGTGATTGGCAGGGGGTCACCACCGGGGAGCTGTTTTTT. It encodes CASSDWQGVTTGELFF. Based on the CDR3 plus reference TRBV2 and TRBJ2-2, the full variable domain is EPEVTQTPSHQVTQMGQEVILRCVPISNHLYFYWYRQILGQKVEFLVSFYNNEISEKSEIFDDQFSVERPDGSNFTLKIRSTKLEDSAMYFCASSDWQGVTTGELFFGEGSRLTVL.

The CDR3 DNA sequence: TGTGCCAGCTCAACGTTGGGACAGGGGGCTTCCTACGAGCAGTACTTC. This encodes CASSTLGQGASYEQYF. The rearrangement joins TRBV18 to TRBJ2-7; 12 positions agree with TRBD1. This CDR3 is built from 16 residues. Looked up from germline, CDR1 is KGHSH and CDR2 is LQKENI. Trimming cost V 5 bases and J 1 base; bases outside gene matches: 6.

The gene calls are TRBV19 and TRBJ1-4, with 10 bases aligning to TRBD1. Germline CDR1 LNHDA, CDR2 SQIVND (reference sequence). V trimming: 6 bases; J trimming: 6 bases; junction bases outside the gene matches: 4. The length of the CDR3 is 14 residues. CDR3 sequence: CASRSGTGDEKLFF. Here the CDR3 DNA reads TGTGCCAGTAGATCCGGGACAGGGGATGAAAAACTGTTTTTT.